This is a list of T cell receptor beta chains from one sample in a study of shared clonotypes between healthy human individuals. Method: immunoSEQ multiplex PCR; TCRdb's copy keeps in-frame clones and lacks some. The repertoire holds around 2,100,000 clones, with 85% to 95% as singletons. The specimen sequenced was naive CD8+ T cells sorted from blood. These receptors all come from a young man in good health. Each CDR3 is given with its conserved first and last residue. A D gene is named only where the DNA matches it firmly. Clone size appears in some rows only: once, few, many, or a class for an expanded clone.

CDR3	DNA	D	size	V	J
CASSREGESPLHF	TGTGCCAGCAGTCGGGAGGGGGAATCACCCCTCCACTTT	NA	NA	TRBV2	TRBJ1-6
CASSVVTGDSPLHF	TGTGCCAGCAGCGTCGTTACAGGGGACTCACCCCTCCACTTT	TRBD1	few	TRBV5-5	TRBJ1-6
CASSVGQGTEAFF	TGTGCCAGCAGTGTCGGACAGGGCACTGAAGCTTTCTTT	TRBD1	NA	TRBV6-5	TRBJ1-1
CASSLEQGGWETQYF	TGTGCCAGCAGCTTAGAGCAGGGTGGTTGGGAGACCCAGTACTTC	NA	NA	TRBV7-9	TRBJ2-5
CASSLVADQPQHF	TGTGCCAGCAGCTTGGTTGCCGATCAGCCCCAGCATTTT	NA	once	TRBV7-9	TRBJ1-5
CASRPGTGQGGELFF	TGTGCCAGCAGACCCGGGACAGGGCAAGGCGGGGAGCTGTTTTTT	TRBD1	NA	TRBV13	TRBJ2-2
CASSLSGLMGEKLFF	TGTGCCAGCAGTTTGAGTGGCCTCATGGGGGAAAAACTGTTTTTT	NA	NA	TRBV27	TRBJ1-4
CASSFGTRTYEQYF	TGTGCCAGCAGTTTTGGGACAAGAACCTACGAGCAGTACTTC	NA	once	TRBV27	TRBJ2-7
CASSGRGTDYEQYF	TGTGCCAGCAGCGGAAGAGGGACAGACTACGAGCAGTACTTC	TRBD1	NA	TRBV9	TRBJ2-7
CASSLDGYGYTF	TGTGCCAGCAGCTTAGACGGCTATGGCTACACCTTC	NA	NA	TRBV7-9	TRBJ1-2
CASSPMTGLNTEAFF	TGTGCCAGCAGCCCAATGACAGGCCTCAACACTGAAGCTTTCTTT	NA	few	TRBV5-6	TRBJ1-1
CASSHLLAGEYNEQFF	TGCGCCAGCAGCCACCTACTAGCGGGAGAATACAATGAGCAGTTCTTC	TRBD2	once	TRBV4-3	TRBJ2-1
CASSFDRVWFF	TGTGCCAGCAGCTTCGACAGGGTATGGTTCTTC	TRBD1	NA	TRBV11-2	TRBJ2-1
CASRLTGTDGYTF	TGTGCCAGCAGACTTACCGGGACAGATGGCTACACCTTC	TRBD1	NA	TRBV27	TRBJ1-2
CASSQEHFTDTQYF	TGCGCCAGCAGCCAAGAACACTTCACAGATACGCAGTATTTT	NA	NA	TRBV4-3	TRBJ2-3
CASSPSSGNTIYF	TGTGCCAGCAGCCCAAGCTCTGGAAACACCATATATTTT	NA	NA	TRBV9	TRBJ1-3
CASSPQGWAYGYTF	TGTGCCAGCAGCCCACAGGGCTGGGCCTATGGCTACACCTTC	NA	NA	TRBV14	TRBJ1-2
CATVHPGGKGTEAFF	TGTGCCACCGTCCACCCGGGGGGTAAAGGGACTGAAGCTTTCTTT	NA	NA	TRBV2	TRBJ1-1
CAWSLDNQPQHF	TGTGCCTGGAGTTTAGACAATCAGCCCCAGCATTTT	NA	NA	TRBV30	TRBJ1-5
CASRTQSLNTEAFF	TGTGCCAGCAGGACTCAGAGTTTGAACACTGAAGCTTTCTTT	NA	NA	TRBV6-1	TRBJ1-1
CASSPLGHNEQFF	TGTGCCAGCTCACCGCTGGGCCATAATGAGCAGTTCTTC	NA	NA	TRBV18	TRBJ2-1
CASSPRKGEGPYEQYF	TGTGCCAGCAGCCCCAGGAAGGGGGAGGGACCCTACGAGCAGTACTTC	NA	NA	TRBV5-4	TRBJ2-7
CASSESGGMSSYEQYF	TGTGCCAGCAGTGAATCCGGGGGAATGAGCTCCTACGAGCAGTACTTC	NA	NA	TRBV25-1	TRBJ2-7
CASSFQGLLSYGYTF	TGTGCCAGCAGCTTTCAGGGTCTCCTTTCCTATGGCTACACCTTC	NA	NA	TRBV13	TRBJ1-2